This T cell receptor beta chain derives from a study of OX40 agonist ivuxolimab in advanced cancers. Study-wide background: At doses from 0.01 to 10 mg/kg, patients were given intravenous ivuxolimab every 2 weeks. It was permissible to have had prior anti-PD-1, anti-PD-L1 or anti-CTLA-4 therapy, and around 40% had some. Participants averaged approximately 65 years of age (range about 23 to 79) and were around 85% male. Points from the study as a whole: Expanded clones were, on average, more numerous in CD8+ T cells than in CD4+.

Germline lookup yields CDR1 SGHDT and CDR2 YYEEEE. The ends lost 2 bases at V and 2 bases at J; junction bases unmatched: 6. CDR3 length equals 16 residues. Method: immunoSEQ multiplex PCR; TCRdb's copy keeps in-frame clones and lacks some. This table holds about 18,000 clones, around 70% found once. Note on this clone: Its antigen is still unknown.

This TCR was recovered from an adult with an advanced solid tumor such as melanoma, head and neck, liver or kidney cancer. The chain uses TRBV5-6 and TRBJ2-5, with 10 bases lining up with TRBD2. The sample was CD4+ or CD8+ T cells sorted from blood, taken in a trial of the OX40 agonist ivuxolimab. In DNA form, the CDR3 reads TGTGCCAGCAGCTTCGATGAACTAGCGGGGCAAGAGACCCAGTACTTC. Amino acids: CASSFDELAGQETQYF.